This TCR beta chain was identified in a study of cytomegalovirus exposure and HLA in healthy donors. The length of the CDR3 is 19 residues. V shed 4 bases, J shed 0 bases, and the junction held 14 bases outside the gene matches. CDR1 LGHNA and CDR2 YNFKEQ come from the germline V gene. Findings and caveats of the study: Earlier analysis found most TCR beta V segments productive about 87% or about 30% of the time. A missense variant in DCLRE1C was later tied to TCR beta V- and J-gene trimming. The study assumed roughly uniform donor sequencing depth for presence/absence analyses.

Both 60 Vbeta primers and 13 Jbeta primers went into the PCR. Sequenced by immunoSEQ multiplex PCR; TCRdb stores in-frame clones only, minus some. The sample includes about 120,000 clones, roughly 77% of them seen just once. As to this clone: Its target is not known.

The sequence was collected from a man aged 18 to 29 in good health and CMV-seronegative. The specimen was PBMCs. The chain employs TRBV4-2 and TRBJ2-3, with TRBD2 matching 9 bases. CDR3 sequence (DNA): TGTGCCAGCAGCCTCCTCATGATAGCGGGGGACACTAGCACAGATACGCAGTATTTT. It yields the protein CASSLLMIAGDTSTDTQYF.